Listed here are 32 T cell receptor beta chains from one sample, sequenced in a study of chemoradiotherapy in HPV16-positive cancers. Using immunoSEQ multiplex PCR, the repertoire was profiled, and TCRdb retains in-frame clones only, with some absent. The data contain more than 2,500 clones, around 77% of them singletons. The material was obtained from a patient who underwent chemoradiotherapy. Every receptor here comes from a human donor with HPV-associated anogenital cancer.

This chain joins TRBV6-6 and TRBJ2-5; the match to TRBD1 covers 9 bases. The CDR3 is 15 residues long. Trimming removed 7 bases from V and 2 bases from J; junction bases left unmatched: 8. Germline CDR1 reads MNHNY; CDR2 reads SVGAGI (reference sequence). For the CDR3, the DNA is TGTGCCAGCACTAAAACAGGGGGCCTACAAGAGACCCAGTACTTC. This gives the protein CASTKTGGLQETQYF.

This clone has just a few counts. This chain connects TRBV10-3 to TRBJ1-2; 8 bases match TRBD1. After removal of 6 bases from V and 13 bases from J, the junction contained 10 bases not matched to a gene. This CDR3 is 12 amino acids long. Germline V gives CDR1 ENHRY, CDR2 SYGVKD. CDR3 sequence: CAIRKGQDHLTF. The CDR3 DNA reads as TGTGCCATCAGGAAGGGACAGGACCATCTCACCTTC.

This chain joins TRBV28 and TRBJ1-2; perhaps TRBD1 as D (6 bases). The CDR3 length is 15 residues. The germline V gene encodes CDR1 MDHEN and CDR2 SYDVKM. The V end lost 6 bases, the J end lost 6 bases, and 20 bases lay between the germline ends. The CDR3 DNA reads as TGTGCCAGCAGCCGTGACATACAGCAGGGGAATGGCTACACCTTC. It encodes CASSRDIQQGNGYTF.

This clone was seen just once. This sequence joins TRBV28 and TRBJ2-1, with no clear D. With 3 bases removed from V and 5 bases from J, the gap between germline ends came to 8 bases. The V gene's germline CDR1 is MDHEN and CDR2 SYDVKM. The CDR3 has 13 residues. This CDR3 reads CASSFGRNNEQFF. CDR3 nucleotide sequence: TGTGCCAGCAGTTTTGGTAGGAACAATGAGCAGTTCTTC.

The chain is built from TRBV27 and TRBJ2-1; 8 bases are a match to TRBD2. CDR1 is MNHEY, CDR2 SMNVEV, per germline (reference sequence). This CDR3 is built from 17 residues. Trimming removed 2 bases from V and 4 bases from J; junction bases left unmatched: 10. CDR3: CASSLTTSGPLYNEQFF. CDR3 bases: TGTGCCAGCAGTTTAACAACTAGCGGACCGCTTTACAATGAGCAGTTCTTC.

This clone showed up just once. This CDR3 reads CASSWTPQETQYF. The CDR3, as DNA: TGCGCCAGCAGCTGGACTCCACAAGAGACCCAGTACTTC. V gene TRBV4-1 combines with J gene TRBJ2-5; D possibly corresponds to TRBD2 (5 bases). CDR1 is MGHRA and CDR2 is YSYEKL in the germline V gene. The CDR3 has 13 amino acids. V was cut by 5 bases and J by 2 bases, with 9 bases left in between.

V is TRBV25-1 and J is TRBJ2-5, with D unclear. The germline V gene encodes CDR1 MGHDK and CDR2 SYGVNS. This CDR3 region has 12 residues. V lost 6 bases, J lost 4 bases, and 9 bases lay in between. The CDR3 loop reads CASRGRAETQYF. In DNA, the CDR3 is TGTGCCAGCAGAGGTAGGGCAGAGACCCAGTACTTC.

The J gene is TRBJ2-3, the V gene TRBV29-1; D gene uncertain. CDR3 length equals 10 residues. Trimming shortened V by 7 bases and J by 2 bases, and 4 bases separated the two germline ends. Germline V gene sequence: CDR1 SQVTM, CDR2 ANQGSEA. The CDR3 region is CSAVTDTQYF. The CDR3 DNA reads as TGCAGCGCTGTCACAGATACGCAGTATTTT.

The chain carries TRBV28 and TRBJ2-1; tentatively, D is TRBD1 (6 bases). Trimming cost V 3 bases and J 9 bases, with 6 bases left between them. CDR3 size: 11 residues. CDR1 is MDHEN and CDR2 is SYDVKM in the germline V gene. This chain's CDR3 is CASSFRGEQFF. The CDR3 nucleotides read TGTGCCAGCAGTTTCAGGGGTGAGCAGTTCTTC.

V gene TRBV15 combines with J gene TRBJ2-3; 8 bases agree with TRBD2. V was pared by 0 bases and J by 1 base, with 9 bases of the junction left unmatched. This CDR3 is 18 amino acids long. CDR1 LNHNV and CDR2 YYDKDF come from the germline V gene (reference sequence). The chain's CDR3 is CATSRDARGLGGTDTQYF. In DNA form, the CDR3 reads TGTGCCACCAGCAGAGATGCCCGGGGACTAGGAGGCACAGATACGCAGTATTTT.

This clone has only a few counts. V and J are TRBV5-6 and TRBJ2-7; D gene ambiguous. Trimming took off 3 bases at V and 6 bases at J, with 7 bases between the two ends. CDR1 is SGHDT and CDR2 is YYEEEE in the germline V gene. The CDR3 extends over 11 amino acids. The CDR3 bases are TGTGCCAGCAGCTCTCAATCCGAGCAGTACTTC. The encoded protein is CASSSQSEQYF.

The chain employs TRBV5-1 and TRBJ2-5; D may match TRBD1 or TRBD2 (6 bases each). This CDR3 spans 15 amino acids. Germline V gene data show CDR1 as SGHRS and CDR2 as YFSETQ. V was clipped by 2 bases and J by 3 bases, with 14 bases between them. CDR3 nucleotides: TGCGCCAGCAGCTTTTCGGGGGCACGTGAAGAGACCCAGTACTTC. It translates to CASSFSGAREETQYF.

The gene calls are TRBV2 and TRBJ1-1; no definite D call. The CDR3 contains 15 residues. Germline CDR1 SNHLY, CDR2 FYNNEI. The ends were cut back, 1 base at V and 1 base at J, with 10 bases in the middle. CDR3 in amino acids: CASSEGGLANTEAFF. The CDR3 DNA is TGTGCCAGCAGTGAAGGAGGGCTGGCGAACACTGAAGCTTTCTTT.

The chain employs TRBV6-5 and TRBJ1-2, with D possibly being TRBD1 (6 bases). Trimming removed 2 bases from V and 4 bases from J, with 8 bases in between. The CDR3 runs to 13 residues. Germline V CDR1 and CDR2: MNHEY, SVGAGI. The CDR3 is CASSYGRGYGYTF. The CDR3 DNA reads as TGTGCCAGCAGTTACGGCAGGGGCTATGGCTACACCTTC.

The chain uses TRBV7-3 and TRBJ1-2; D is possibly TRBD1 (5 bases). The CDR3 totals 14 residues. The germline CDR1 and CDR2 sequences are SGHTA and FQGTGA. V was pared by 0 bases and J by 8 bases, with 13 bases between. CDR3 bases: TGTGCCAGCAGCTTAACCCCAGGGTTACAGGGCTACACCTTC. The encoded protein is CASSLTPGLQGYTF.

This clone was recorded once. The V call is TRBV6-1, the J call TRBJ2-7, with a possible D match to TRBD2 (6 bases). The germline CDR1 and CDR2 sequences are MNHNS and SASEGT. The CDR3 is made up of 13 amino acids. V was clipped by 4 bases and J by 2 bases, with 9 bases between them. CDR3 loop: CASSVEGTYEQYF. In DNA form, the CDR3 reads TGTGCCAGCAGTGTGGAGGGGACCTACGAGCAGTACTTC.

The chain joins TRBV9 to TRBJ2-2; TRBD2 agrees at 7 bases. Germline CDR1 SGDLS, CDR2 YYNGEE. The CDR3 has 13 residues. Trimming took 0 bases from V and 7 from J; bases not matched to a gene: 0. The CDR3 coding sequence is TGTGCCAGCAGCGTAGAGCGGGACGGGGAGCTGTTTTTT. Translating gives CASSVERDGELFF.

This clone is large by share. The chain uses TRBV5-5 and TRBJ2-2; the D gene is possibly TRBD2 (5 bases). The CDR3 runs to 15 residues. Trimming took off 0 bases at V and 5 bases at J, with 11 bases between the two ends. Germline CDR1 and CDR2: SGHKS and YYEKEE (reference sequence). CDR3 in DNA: TGTGCCAGCAGCTTGGGGGGAGTAAGGACCGGGGAGCTGTTTTTT. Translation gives CASSLGGVRTGELFF.

This CDR3 reads CASRKLEHEQFF. CDR3 bases: TGTGCCAGCAGAAAGCTAGAGCATGAGCAGTTCTTC. The genes are TRBV27 and TRBJ2-1; D is unresolved. CDR3 length: 12 residues. Germline lookup yields CDR1 MNHEY and CDR2 SMNVEV (reference sequence). Trimming took 6 bases from V and 8 from J, leaving 11 bases between them.

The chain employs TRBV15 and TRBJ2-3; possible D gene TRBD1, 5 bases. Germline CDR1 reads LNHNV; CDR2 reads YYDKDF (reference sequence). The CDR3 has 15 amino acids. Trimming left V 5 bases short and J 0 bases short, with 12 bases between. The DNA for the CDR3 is TGTGCCACCAGCTTCGACAGATGGAGCACAGATACGCAGTATTTT. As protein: CATSFDRWSTDTQYF.

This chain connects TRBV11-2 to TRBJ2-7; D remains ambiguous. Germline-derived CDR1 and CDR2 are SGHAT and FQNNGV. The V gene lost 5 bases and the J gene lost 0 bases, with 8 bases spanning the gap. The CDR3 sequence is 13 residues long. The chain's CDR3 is CASSGSSSYEQYF. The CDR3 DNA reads TGTGCCAGCAGCGGCAGCTCCTCCTACGAGCAGTACTTC.

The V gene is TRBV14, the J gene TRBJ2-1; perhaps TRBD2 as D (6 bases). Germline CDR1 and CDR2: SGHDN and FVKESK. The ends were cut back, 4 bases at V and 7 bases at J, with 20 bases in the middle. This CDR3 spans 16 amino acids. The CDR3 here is CASSPPGSVTSNEQFF. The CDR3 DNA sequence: TGTGCCAGCAGCCCCCCCGGTAGTGTGACTAGTAATGAGCAGTTCTTC. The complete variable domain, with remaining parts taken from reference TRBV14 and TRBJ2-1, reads EAGVTQFPSHSVIEKGQTVTLRCDPISGHDNLYWYRRVMGKEIKFLLHFVKESKQDESGMPNNRFLAERTGGTYSTLKVQPAELEDSGVYFCASSPPGSVTSNEQFFGPGTRLTVL.

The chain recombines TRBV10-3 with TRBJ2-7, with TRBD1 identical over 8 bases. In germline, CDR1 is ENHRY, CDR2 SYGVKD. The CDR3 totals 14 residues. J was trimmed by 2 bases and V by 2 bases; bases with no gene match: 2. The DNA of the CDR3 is TGTGCCATCAGTGAGACAGGGGGGCCCTACGAGCAGTACTTC. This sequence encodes CAISETGGPYEQYF.

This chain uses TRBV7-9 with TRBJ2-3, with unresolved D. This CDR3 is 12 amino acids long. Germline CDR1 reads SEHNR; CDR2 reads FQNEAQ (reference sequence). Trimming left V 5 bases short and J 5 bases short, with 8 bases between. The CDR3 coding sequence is TGTGCCAGCAGCCTCGTCCAAGATACGCAGTATTTT. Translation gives CASSLVQDTQYF.

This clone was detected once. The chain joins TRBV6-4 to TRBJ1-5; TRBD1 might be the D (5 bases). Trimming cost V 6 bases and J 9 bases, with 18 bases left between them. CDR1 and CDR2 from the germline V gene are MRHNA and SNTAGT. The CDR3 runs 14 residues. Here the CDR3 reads CASSPSGRGMPQHF. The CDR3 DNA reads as TGTGCCAGCAGCCCGTCAGGGCGGGGAATGCCCCAGCATTTT.

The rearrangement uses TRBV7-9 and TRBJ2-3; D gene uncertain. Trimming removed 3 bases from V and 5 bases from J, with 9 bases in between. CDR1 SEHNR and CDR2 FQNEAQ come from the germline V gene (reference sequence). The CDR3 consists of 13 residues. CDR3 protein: CASSLNGGDTQYF. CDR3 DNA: TGTGCCAGCAGCTTGAATGGTGGAGATACGCAGTATTTT.

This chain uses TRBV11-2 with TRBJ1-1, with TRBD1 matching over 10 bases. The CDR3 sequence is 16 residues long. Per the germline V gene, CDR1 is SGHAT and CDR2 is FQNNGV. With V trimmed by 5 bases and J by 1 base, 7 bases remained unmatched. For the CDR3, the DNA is TGTGCCAGCAGCGCCGGGACAGGGGTTACGAACACTGAAGCTTTCTTT. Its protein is CASSAGTGVTNTEAFF.

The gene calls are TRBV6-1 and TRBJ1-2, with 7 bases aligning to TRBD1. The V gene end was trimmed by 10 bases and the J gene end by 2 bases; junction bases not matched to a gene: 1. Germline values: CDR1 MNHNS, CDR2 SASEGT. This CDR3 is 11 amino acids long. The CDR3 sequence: CATRGNYGYTF. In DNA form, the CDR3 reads TGTGCCACCAGGGGGAACTATGGCTACACCTTC.

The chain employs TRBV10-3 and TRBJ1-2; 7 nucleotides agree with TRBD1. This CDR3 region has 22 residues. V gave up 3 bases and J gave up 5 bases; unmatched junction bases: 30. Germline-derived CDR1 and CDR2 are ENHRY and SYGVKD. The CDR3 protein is CAISDPTLTGSLNTAFQYGYTF. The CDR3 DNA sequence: TGTGCCATCAGTGACCCCACCTTGACAGGGTCGCTTAATACAGCTTTTCAGTATGGCTACACCTTC.

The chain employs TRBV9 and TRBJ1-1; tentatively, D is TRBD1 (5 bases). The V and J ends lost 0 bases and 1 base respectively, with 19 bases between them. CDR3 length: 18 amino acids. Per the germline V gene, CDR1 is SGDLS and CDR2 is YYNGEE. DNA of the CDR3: TGTGCCAGCAGCGTAGCTGCGGGCCGGGCGGGGCGGAACACTGAAGCTTTCTTT. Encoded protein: CASSVAAGRAGRNTEAFF.

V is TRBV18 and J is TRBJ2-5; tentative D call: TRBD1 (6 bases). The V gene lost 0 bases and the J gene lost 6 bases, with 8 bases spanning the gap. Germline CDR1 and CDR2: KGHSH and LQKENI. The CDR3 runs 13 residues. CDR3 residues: CASSPPDRQTQYF. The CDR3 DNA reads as TGTGCCAGCTCACCACCCGACAGGCAGACCCAGTACTTC. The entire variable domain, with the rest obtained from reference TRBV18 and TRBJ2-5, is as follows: NAGVMQNPRHLVRRRGQEARLRCSPMKGHSHVYWYRQLPEEGLKFMVYLQKENIIDESGMPKERFSAEFPKEGPSILRIQQVVRGDSAAYFCASSPPDRQTQYFGPGTRLLVL.

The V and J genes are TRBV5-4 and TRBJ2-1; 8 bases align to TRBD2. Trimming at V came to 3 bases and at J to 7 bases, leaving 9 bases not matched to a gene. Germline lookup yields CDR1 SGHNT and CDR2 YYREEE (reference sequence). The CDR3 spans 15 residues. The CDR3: CASSSGGRGGNEQFF. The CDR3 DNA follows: TGTGCCAGCAGCTCGGGGGGGAGGGGTGGGAATGAGCAGTTCTTC. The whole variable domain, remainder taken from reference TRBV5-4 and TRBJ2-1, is ETGVTQSPTHLIKTRGQQVTLRCSSQSGHNTVSWYQQALGQGPQFIFQYYREEENGRGNFPPRFSGLQFPNYSSELNVNALELDDSALYLCASSSGGRGGNEQFFGPGTRLTVL.